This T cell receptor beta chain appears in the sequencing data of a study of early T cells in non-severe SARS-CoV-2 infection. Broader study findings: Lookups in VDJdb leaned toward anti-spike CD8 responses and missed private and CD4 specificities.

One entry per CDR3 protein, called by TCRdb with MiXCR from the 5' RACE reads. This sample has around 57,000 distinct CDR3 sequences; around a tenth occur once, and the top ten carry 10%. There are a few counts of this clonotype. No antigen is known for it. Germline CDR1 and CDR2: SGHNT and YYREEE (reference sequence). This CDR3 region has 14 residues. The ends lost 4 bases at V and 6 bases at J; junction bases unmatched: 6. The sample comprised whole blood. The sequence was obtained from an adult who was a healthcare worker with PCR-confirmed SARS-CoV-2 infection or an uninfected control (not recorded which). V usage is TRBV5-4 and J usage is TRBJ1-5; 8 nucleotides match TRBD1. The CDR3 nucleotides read TGTGCCAGCAGCGTCGACAGGGGAAGTCAGCCCCAGCATTTT. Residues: CASSVDRGSQPQHF.